The following is a T cell receptor beta chain sequence with its context. This sample was included in a study of blood T cell repertoires in COVID-19. Study processing details: Estimation of nucleated cell counts was performed using reference gene primer amplification. The table came from immunoSEQ multiplex PCR; TCRdb's copy has only in-frame clones and leaves some out. The V and J calls and clone size are taken from that table; D and trimming were inferred from the DNA. The table lists 250,000 to 300,000 clones, 75% to 90% of them singletons. This CDR3 has 15 amino acids. Germline V gene sequence: CDR1 MDHEN, CDR2 SYDVKM. V lost 6 bases to trimming and J lost 2 bases, with 17 bases between them.

V gene TRBV28 combines with J gene TRBJ2-7, with a weak D call TRBD1 (5 bases). The sample was peripheral blood. The sequence came from a woman aged 40 to 50 who had recovered from COVID-19. The CDR3 nucleotides are TGTGCCAGCAGCCTCCCAGGGATCCCCCCCTACGAGCAGTACTTC. This gives the protein CASSLPGIPPYEQYF. Looking up the rest from reference TRBV28 and TRBJ2-7 gives the full variable domain: DVKVTQSSRYLVKRTGEKVFLECVQDMDHENMFWYRQDPGLGLRLIYFSYDVKMKEKGDIPEGYSVSREKKERFSLILESASTNQTSMYLCASSLPGIPPYEQYFGPGTRLTVT.